This T cell receptor beta chain originates from a study of blood T cell repertoires in COVID-19. Sequencing used immunoSEQ multiplex PCR; TCRdb keeps in-frame clones, though not all of them. The sample lists around 190,000 clones, about 81% occurring once. CDR3 size: 15 residues. Germline lookup yields CDR1 SGHNT and CDR2 YYREEE (reference sequence). The junction had 15 bases not matched to a gene; V was cut back by 7 bases and J by 10 bases. Seattle enrolled patients during active infection and tracked them longitudinally. The sequence was obtained from a woman aged 55 to 70 with COVID-19, enrolled during active disease. The V and J genes are TRBV5-4 and TRBJ2-1; 9 bases fit TRBD2. Sequencing used peripheral blood. DNA for the CDR3: TGTGCCAGCCGAACCGGGACTAGCTTGGTGGGCGAGCAGTTCTTC. Translation gives CASRTGTSLVGEQFF.